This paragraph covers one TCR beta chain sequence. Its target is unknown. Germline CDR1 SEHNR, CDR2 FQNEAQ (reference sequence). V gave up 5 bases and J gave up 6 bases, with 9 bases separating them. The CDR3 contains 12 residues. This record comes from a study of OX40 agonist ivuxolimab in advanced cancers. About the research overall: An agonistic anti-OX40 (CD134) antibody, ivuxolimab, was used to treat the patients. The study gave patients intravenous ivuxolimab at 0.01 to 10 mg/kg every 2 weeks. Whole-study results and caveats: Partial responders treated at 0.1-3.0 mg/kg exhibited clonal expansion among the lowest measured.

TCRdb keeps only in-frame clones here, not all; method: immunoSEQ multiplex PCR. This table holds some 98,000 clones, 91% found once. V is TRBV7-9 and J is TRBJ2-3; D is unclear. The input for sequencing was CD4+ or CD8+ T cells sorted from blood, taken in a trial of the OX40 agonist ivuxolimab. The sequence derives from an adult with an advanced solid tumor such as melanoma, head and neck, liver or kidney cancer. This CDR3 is CASSPQTDTQYF. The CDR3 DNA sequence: TGTGCCAGCAGCCCCCAGACGGATACGCAGTATTTT.